This TCR beta chain stems from a study of tumor and adjacent non-tumor tissue in lung cancer. Background on the study: There were 11 to 12 adenocarcinoma, a couple of squamous cell carcinoma and 1 small cell lung cancer cases. General observations from the study: Shorter survival was associated with higher TCR diversity in tumors. Significantly higher TCR diversity was found in tumor than normal lung.

RNA was extracted from bulk tissue without any cell sorting. The normal lung tissue was taken more than 3 cm from the tumor edge. Between August and November 2014, newly diagnosed, chemotherapy-naive lung cancer patients underwent thoracic surgery in China. TCRbeta libraries were built with three rounds of nested PCR, modified from ARM-PCR. TCRdb used MiXCR to reprocess the multiplex PCR reads, holding one entry per CDR3 protein. This table holds over 80,000 distinct CDR3 sequences, around 82% found once. This CDR3 has 12 amino acids. Per germline, CDR1 GTSNPN and CDR2 SVGIG (reference sequence). About this clonotype: Its antigen is currently unknown.

V is TRBV30 and J is TRBJ2-7; D assignment may be TRBD1 or TRBD2 (5 bases each). The sample consisted of distant non-tumor lung tissue. The TCR originated in a woman in her fifties or sixties with non-small cell lung cancer. CDR3 region: CGWSEGNHEQYF. The CDR3 DNA is TGTGGTTGGAGCGAGGGGAACCACGAGCAGTACTTC.